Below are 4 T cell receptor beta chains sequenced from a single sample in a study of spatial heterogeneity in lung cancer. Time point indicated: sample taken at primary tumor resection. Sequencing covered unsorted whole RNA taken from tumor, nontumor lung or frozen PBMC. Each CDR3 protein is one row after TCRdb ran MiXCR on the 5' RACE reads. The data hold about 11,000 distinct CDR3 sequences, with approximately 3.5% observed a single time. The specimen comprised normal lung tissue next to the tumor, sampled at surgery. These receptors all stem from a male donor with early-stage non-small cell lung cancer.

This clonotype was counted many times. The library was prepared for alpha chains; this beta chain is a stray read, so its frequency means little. This chain's CDR3 is CASSFWTGVTNTGELFF. In DNA, the CDR3 is TGTGCCAGCAGTTTTTGGACAGGGGTTACAAACACCGGGGAGCTGTTTTTT. The chain uses TRBV12-3 or TRBV12-4 and TRBJ2-2, with TRBD1 matching 9 bases. The CDR3 runs 17 residues. Losses at the gene ends were 3 bases for V and 2 bases for J; bases not matched to a gene: 7.

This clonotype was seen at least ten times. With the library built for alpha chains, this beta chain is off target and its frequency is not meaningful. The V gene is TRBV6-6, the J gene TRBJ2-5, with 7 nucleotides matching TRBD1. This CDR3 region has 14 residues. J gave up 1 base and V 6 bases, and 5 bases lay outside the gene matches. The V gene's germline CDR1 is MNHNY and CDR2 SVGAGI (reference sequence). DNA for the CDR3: TGTGCCAGCAGGCAAACAGGGGCCCAAGAGACCCAGTACTTC. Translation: CASRQTGAQETQYF.

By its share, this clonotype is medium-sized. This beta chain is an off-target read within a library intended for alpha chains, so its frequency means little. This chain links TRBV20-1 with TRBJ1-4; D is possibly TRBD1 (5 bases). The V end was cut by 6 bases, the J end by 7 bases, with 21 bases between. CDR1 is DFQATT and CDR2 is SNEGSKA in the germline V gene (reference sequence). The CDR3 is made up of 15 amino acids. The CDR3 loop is CSATGTHSGAEKLFF. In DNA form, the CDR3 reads TGCAGTGCAACCGGGACCCATAGTGGGGCTGAAAAACTGTTTTTT.

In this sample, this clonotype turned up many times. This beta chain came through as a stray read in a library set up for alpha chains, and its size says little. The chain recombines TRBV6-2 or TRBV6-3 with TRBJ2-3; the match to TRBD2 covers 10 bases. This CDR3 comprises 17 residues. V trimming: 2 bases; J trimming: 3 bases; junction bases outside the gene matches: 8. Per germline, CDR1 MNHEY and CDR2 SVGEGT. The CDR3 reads CASSYDLEREGTDTQYF. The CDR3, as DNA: TGTGCCAGCAGTTACGATCTTGAGCGGGAGGGAACAGATACGCAGTATTTT.